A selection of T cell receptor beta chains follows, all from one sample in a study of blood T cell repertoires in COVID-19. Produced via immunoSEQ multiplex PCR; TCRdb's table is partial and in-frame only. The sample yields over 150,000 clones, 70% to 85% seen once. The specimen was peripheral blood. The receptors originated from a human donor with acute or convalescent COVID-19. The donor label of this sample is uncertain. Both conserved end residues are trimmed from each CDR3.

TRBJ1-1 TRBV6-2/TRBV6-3 ASSLYDRAVTEAF
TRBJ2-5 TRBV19 ASSIELARTQY
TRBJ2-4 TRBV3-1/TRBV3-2 ASRYGLAGDGAKNIQY
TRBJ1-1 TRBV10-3 AIRGTGEAF
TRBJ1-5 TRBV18 ASSRGQGDQPQH
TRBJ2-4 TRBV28 ASSFMGARIVGKNIQY
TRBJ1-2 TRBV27 ASSQTRQGNYGYT
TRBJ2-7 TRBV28 ASSAPGSATYEQY
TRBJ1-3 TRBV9 ASSGLGTHSGNTIY
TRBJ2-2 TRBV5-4 ASSLPSGGTGELF
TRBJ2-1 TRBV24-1 ATSDATGDNEQF
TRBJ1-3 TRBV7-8 ASSSTGVTGNTIY
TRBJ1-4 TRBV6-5 ASSLYSGGGEKLF
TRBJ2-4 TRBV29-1 SPGTLGAGEKNIQY
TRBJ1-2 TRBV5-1 ASSAGEGNYGYT
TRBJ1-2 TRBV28 ASSRGGSYGYT
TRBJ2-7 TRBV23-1 AMLEGQPYEQY
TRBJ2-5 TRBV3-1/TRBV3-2 ASSDTSGRPQETQY
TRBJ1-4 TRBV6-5 ASSQSGQGGKLF
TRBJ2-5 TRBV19 ASSFQGQETQY
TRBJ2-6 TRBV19 ASSIETDSGANVLT
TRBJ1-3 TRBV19 ASSDTSLSGNTIY
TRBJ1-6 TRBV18 ASSPDRGTRSPLH
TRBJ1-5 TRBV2 ASSAGQGAFQPQH
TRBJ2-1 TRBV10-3 ASVLDSSYNEQF
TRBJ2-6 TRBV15 ATSSDYSGANVLT
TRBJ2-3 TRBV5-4 ASSLGDRGDTGQY
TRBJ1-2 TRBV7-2 ASSVGQGFNYGYT
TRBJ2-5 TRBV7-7 ASSRPGTMAETQY
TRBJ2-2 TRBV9 ASSALAGGTGELF
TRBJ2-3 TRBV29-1 SVNLRGGREDTQY
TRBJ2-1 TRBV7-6 ASSPAGGTRNEQF
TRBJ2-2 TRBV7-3 ASSPIPGLGNTGELF
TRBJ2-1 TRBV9 ASSVGAYNEQF